These 9 T cell receptor beta chains share one sample of origin, sequenced in a study of blood T cell repertoires in COVID-19 (dated by TCRdb to between 2020 and 2021). To prepare the library, the immunoSEQ multiplex PCR assay was applied. TCRdb took this table from immuneACCESS and kept in-frame rearrangements with V and J called. Such tables lack part of the clones; where checked against another copy, unresolved V genes explain under half of the gap, and the rest is unexplained. For this sample there are approximately 140,000 clones; approximately 82% appear just once. The ten largest clones represent 8.5% to 10% of the sample. The sample was peripheral blood. These receptors were collected from a man aged 40-55 years with active or convalescent COVID-19.

Turning to this clone: Mismatch with germline at one junction end may stem from a read error. Here the CDR3 DNA reads TGTGCCAGCAGCCCGACTAGTTTC. This translates into CASSPTSF. The chain has TRBV7-9 and TRBJ2-7, with D possibly matching TRBD2 (6 bases). CDR3 length: 8 amino acids. Germline values: CDR1 SEHNR, CDR2 FQNEAQ (reference sequence).

This chain joins TRBV5-4 and TRBJ2-1, with a possible D match to TRBD2 (6 bases). The CDR3 extends over 16 amino acids. The germline V and J ends were trimmed by 4 bases and 5 bases, with 19 bases remaining between them. Germline V gives CDR1 SGHNT, CDR2 YYREEE (reference sequence). In DNA form, the CDR3 reads TGTGCCAGCAGCCCGACTCCGGGACTTAAAGACAATGAGCAGTTCTTC. This codes for CASSPTPGLKDNEQFF.

This clone turned up a few times. The same CDR3 arises from other DNA sequences in this sample as well. V and J are TRBV12-3 or TRBV12-4 and TRBJ2-7; perhaps TRBD2 as D (5 bases). Trimming left V 5 bases short and J 1 base short, with 9 bases between. The CDR3 extends over 13 amino acids. The CDR3: CASSPGKSYEQYF. The CDR3 coding sequence is TGTGCCAGCAGTCCGGGAAAATCCTACGAGCAGTACTTC.

The chain links TRBV27 to TRBJ1-1, with D perhaps matching TRBD1 (5 bases). CDR3 length equals 13 residues. Germline lookup yields CDR1 MNHEY and CDR2 SMNVEV (reference sequence). V was shortened by 8 bases and J by 5 bases, with 15 bases between the two germline ends. For the CDR3, the DNA is TGTGCCAGCGCTCAGGGTTTGAGGACTGAAGCTTTCTTT. Its translation: CASAQGLRTEAFF.

V usage is TRBV25-1 and J usage is TRBJ1-5; TRBD1 agrees at 10 bases. This CDR3 is 14 amino acids long. The junction had 4 bases not matched to a gene; V was cut back by 9 bases and J by 2 bases. The germline V gene encodes CDR1 MGHDK and CDR2 SYGVNS. The CDR3 DNA sequence: TGTGCCAGTACCGGGACAGGGGGCAATCAGCCCCAGCATTTT. Translation: CASTGTGGNQPQHF.

The genes are TRBV6-4 and TRBJ2-3; 8 bases fit TRBD2. This CDR3 region has 15 residues. The germline V gene has CDR1 MRHNA and CDR2 SNTAGT. V trimming: 4 bases; J trimming: 1 base; junction bases outside the gene matches: 4. CDR3 coding DNA: TGTGCCAGCAGTGCCATTAGCGGGGGCACAGATACGCAGTATTTT. Translation gives CASSAISGGTDTQYF.

The genes are TRBV19 and TRBJ1-3; 9 nucleotides match TRBD1. The length of the CDR3 is 14 residues. Trimming took 9 bases from V and 3 from J; bases not matched to a gene: 6. Germline CDR1 and CDR2: LNHDA and SQIVND (reference sequence). The CDR3 region has the DNA TGTGCCAGCCAGGGACAGGGACGTGGAAACACCATATATTTT. Its protein product is CASQGQGRGNTIYF.

The chain employs TRBV6-4 and TRBJ1-2, with a weak D call TRBD1 (6 bases). Per germline, CDR1 MRHNA and CDR2 SNTAGT. The CDR3 is 17 amino acids. V lost 6 bases and J lost 0, with 20 bases in between. This CDR3 reads CASSPGGGASSNYGYTF. The CDR3 DNA sequence: TGTGCCAGCAGCCCCGGTGGGGGCGCATCATCTAACTATGGCTACACCTTC.

This sequence joins TRBV6-5 and TRBJ1-2, with unresolved D. Germline V gene sequence: CDR1 MNHEY, CDR2 SVGAGI. V was clipped by 7 bases and J by 4 bases, with 13 bases between them. This CDR3 region has 13 residues. CDR3 sequence (DNA): TGTGCCAGCAATTCTTTCTCCCTCTATGGCTACACCTTC. It yields the protein CASNSFSLYGYTF.